This record covers a single T cell receptor beta chain. There is no known antigen for this receptor. Within one base of it there is no much larger clone, and no base qualities were kept. TCRbeta CDR3 regions were amplified from genomic DNA using the immunoSEQ Assay, a bias-controlled multiplex PCR. Regarding the original processing steps: The number of nucleated cells in each sample was estimated by amplification of reference gene primers within the assay. To quantify the absolute abundance of each unique TCRbeta CDR3 rearrangement, sequence reads were collapsed and filtered. Productive Simpson clonality was computed per sample as the square root of Simpson's diversity index over productive rearrangements. As stored in TCRdb, this immuneACCESS dataset retains in-frame rearrangements with V and J assigned. A fraction of the clones does not appear; measured against another copy, unresolved V genes explain less than half of the discrepancy, and the remainder lacks a known reason. That table supplies the V and J calls and clone size; D and trimming were determined from the DNA. This sample is represented by 150,000 to 200,000 clones; around 82% of them were singletons. The top ten constitute around 2.4% of the sample.

The collaborating institutions used their own protocols to collect whole blood in K2EDTA tubes. For TCRbeta analysis, collaborators shipped samples as frozen whole blood, isolated PBMCs, or DNA extracted from either of those sample types. The sample belongs to a study of blood T cell repertoires in COVID-19 (dated by TCRdb to the early 2020s). Regarding the research as a whole: The collaborator samples originated in the United States, Italy and Spain and spanned the acute and convalescent phases of COVID-19. Where available, HLA class I and class II types were taken from metadata supplied by the sample provider and were not determined by assay-based typing. A de-identified subject ID, COVID-19 status, age in years and sex were almost always included in the sample metadata. The samples were drawn from the first 160 participants of the ongoing ImmuneRACE study and from 950 to 1,500 subjects provided by 6 global collaborators. The prospective study material was composed of cDNA or gDNA derived from T cells, B-cell-depleted T cells, or PBMCs. The repertoires were made available in a free public database intended to serve as a resource for research on the immune response to SARS-CoV-2. Deeply sampled blood TCRbeta repertoires from subjects exposed to, actively infected with, or recovered from COVID-19 were included in the dataset.

Here is what the overall study found, with its caveats: The amount of clinical and demographic metadata varied by source and participant and was provided uncurated.

Sample: peripheral blood. This receptor was obtained from a human donor with acute or convalescent COVID-19. The donor label of this sample is uncertain.

The nucleotide sequence reads as follows: TGCGCCAGCTTGGGACAGGGGTTCGGAAACACCATATATTTT. It is translated as CASLGQGFGNTIYF. The rearranged segments are TRBV10-1 and TRBJ1-3; 10 bases in the junction line up with TRBD1. The germline V end is reduced by 8 bases and the J end by 4 bases; junction bases left unmatched: 5. Counted from cysteine to phenylalanine, this CDR3 has 14 amino acids. The CDR3 DNA has 42 bases and is translated from base 1. The germline V gene (reference sequence) supplies CDR1 WNHNN and CDR2 SYGVQD.